The 27 T cell receptor beta chains reported below all come from one sample, sequenced in a study of T cells in Graves' hyperthyroidism and ophthalmopathy. Amplification of TCR beta CDR3 regions was performed using RNA transcripts as template. The HTBI set primed first-round TCR CDR3 RT-PCR. TCRdb itself ran the multiplex PCR reads through MiXCR, one entry per CDR3 protein. Of some 360,000 distinct CDR3 sequences in the sample, about 14% were seen once. The material sequenced was blood. These receptors were taken from a woman between 55 and 75 years old with Graves' hyperthyroidism.

This clonotype was recorded at least ten times. The V call is TRBV18, the J call TRBJ2-1; TRBD2 aligns across 13 bases. Germline V CDR1 and CDR2: KGHSH, LQKENI. Unmatched junction bases numbered 5, after V lost 0 bases and J lost 9 bases. The CDR3 is 16 residues long. The CDR3 loop is CASSPPLAGGYGEQFF. The CDR3 nucleotides are TGTGCCAGCTCACCACCACTAGCGGGAGGGTACGGTGAGCAGTTCTTC.

V is TRBV9 and J is TRBJ2-2; 7 bases align to TRBD2. Looked up from germline, CDR1 is SGDLS and CDR2 is YYNGEE. This CDR3 has 15 residues. V shed 4 bases, J shed 5 bases, and the junction held 8 bases outside the gene matches. CDR3 residues: CASSLVGDYTGELFF. CDR3 sequence (DNA): TGTGCCAGCAGCTTAGTAGGGGACTATACCGGGGAGCTGTTTTTT.

This clonotype was counted ten times or more. The chain recombines TRBV27 with TRBJ2-7, with D hard to call. Per germline, CDR1 MNHEY and CDR2 SMNVEV (reference sequence). The CDR3 has 11 amino acids. Trimming shortened V by 2 bases and J by 5 bases, and 4 bases separated the two germline ends. The CDR3 here is CASSLIDEQYF. The CDR3 coding sequence is TGTGCCAGCAGTTTAATTGACGAGCAGTACTTC.

This clonotype was detected many times. This chain joins TRBV24-1 and TRBJ1-2; D might be TRBD1 (6 bases). V was shortened by 2 bases and J by 5 bases, with 8 bases between the two germline ends. This CDR3 spans 13 amino acids. Germline V gene sequence: CDR1 KGHDR, CDR2 SFDVKD. The CDR3 DNA sequence: TGTGCCACCAGTGATTCCACAGGGTATGGCTACACCTTC. The encoded protein is CATSDSTGYGYTF.

This clonotype was detected ten times or more. The CDR3 nucleotides read TGCGCCAGCAGCTCGGGAAGGGTAGGGGAAAAACTGTTTTTT. Translating gives CASSSGRVGEKLFF. The chain uses TRBV10-2 and TRBJ1-4; D is ambiguous. Trimming removed 6 bases from V and 8 bases from J, with 16 bases in between. This CDR3 comprises 14 residues. Germline V lookup: CDR1 WSHSY, CDR2 SAAADI.

The chain joins TRBV6-1 to TRBJ2-3; 10 bases map to TRBD2. CDR1 and CDR2 from the germline V gene are MNHNS and SASEGT. The CDR3 sequence is 15 residues long. V shed 5 bases and J 4 bases; nucleotides not matched to a gene: 6. The CDR3 protein is CASSYQREGADTQYF. In nucleotides, the CDR3 is TGTGCCAGCAGTTATCAGCGGGAGGGGGCAGATACGCAGTATTTT.

This clonotype came up many times. V usage is TRBV3-1 and J usage is TRBJ2-7; D gene ambiguous. Germline CDR1 LGHDT, CDR2 YNNKEL (reference sequence). This CDR3 has 13 residues. V shed 0 bases and J shed 1 base, with 4 bases lying between them. The CDR3 region is CASSQEGSYEQYF. For the CDR3, the DNA is TGTGCCAGCAGCCAAGAAGGATCCTACGAGCAGTACTTC.

This clonotype was seen repeatedly, ten times or more. The chain joins TRBV12-3 or TRBV12-4 to TRBJ2-7; 7 bases agree with TRBD2. The CDR3 length is 16 residues. The V gene end was trimmed by 4 bases and the J gene end by 0 bases; junction bases not matched to a gene: 9. As DNA, the CDR3 is TGTGCCAGCAGTTCGGGACTCGGGAGGCACTCCTACGAGCAGTACTTC. This sequence encodes CASSSGLGRHSYEQYF.

There are a few counts of this clonotype. V is TRBV5-1 and J is TRBJ2-7, with TRBD2 matching over 7 bases. The CDR3 covers 12 residues. V gave up 4 bases and J gave up 6 bases; unmatched junction bases: 4. Looked up from germline, CDR1 is SGHRS and CDR2 is YFSETQ. CDR3 bases: TGCGCCAGCAGCACTAGCGTGGGCGAGCAGTACTTC. Protein product: CASSTSVGEQYF. The full variable domain, completed using reference TRBV5-1 and TRBJ2-7, is KAGVTQTPRYLIKTRGQQVTLSCSPISGHRSVSWYQQTPGQGLQFLFEYFSETQRNKGNFPGRFSGRQFSNSRSEMNVSTLELGDSALYLCASSTSVGEQYFGPGTRLTVT.

The CDR3 region has the DNA TGTGCCATCAGTGAGTCGTATAGGGACAGGGGGCTGAATGAGCAGTTCTTC. Its translation is CAISESYRDRGLNEQFF. The chain links TRBV10-3 to TRBJ2-1, with 12 bases identical to TRBD1. Germline CDR1 is ENHRY and CDR2 is SYGVKD. The CDR3 spans 17 residues. V trimming: 0 bases; J trimming: 7 bases; junction bases outside the gene matches: 7.

This sequence joins TRBV10-3 and TRBJ2-5, with 8 bases that match TRBD2. Germline V gene sequence: CDR1 ENHRY, CDR2 SYGVKD. The CDR3 runs to 12 residues. V lost 10 bases, J lost 5 bases, and 6 bases stayed unmatched. The CDR3 DNA sequence: TGTGCCACACAGGGACTAGACGAGACCCAGTACTTC. The encoded protein is CATQGLDETQYF.

This clonotype was observed at least ten times. A much larger clone is a single base away; this may be a read error. The chain carries TRBV5-1 and TRBJ2-1; 13 bases map to TRBD2. CDR1 is SGHRS, CDR2 YFSETQ, per germline. CDR3 length: 15 amino acids. The CDR3 spells CANSSPGLAGKEQFF. The CDR3 nucleotides are TGCGCCAACAGCTCGCCGGGACTAGCGGGAAAAGAGCAGTTCTTC.

This clonotype was counted at least ten times. This rearrangement joins TRBV28 to TRBJ2-7; 7 bases fit TRBD2. The CDR3 length is 13 residues. Germline CDR1 and CDR2: MDHEN and SYDVKM. Trimming removed 6 bases from V and 2 bases from J; junction bases left unmatched: 4. CDR3 sequence: CASRGREPYEQYF. CDR3 bases: TGTGCCAGCAGGGGGCGGGAGCCCTACGAGCAGTACTTC.

This clonotype was counted many times. The chain carries TRBV12-3 or TRBV12-4 and TRBJ2-5; perhaps D is TRBD1 or TRBD2 (5 bases each). This CDR3 contains 15 residues. V shed 5 bases and J shed 3 bases, with 16 bases lying between them. DNA for the CDR3: TGTGCCAGCAGTCCGGGTGGGGGTTTGAAAGAGACCCAGTACTTC. Translating gives CASSPGGGLKETQYF.

This clonotype was detected ten times or more. The chain is built from TRBV12-3 or TRBV12-4 and TRBJ2-5, with TRBD2 matching 8 bases. V shed 0 bases and J 5 bases; nucleotides not matched to a gene: 17. The CDR3 is 19 residues long. The CDR3 sequence is CASSLARGFWSGRGETQYF. The CDR3, as DNA: TGTGCCAGCAGTTTAGCGCGCGGTTTTTGGAGCGGGAGAGGGGAGACCCAGTACTTC.

This clonotype showed up many times. V and J are TRBV10-3 and TRBJ1-5; no clear D gene. Trimming cost V 0 bases and J 11 bases, with 14 bases left between them. The germline CDR1 and CDR2 sequences are ENHRY and SYGVKD. The CDR3 totals 14 residues. This CDR3 is CAISESSDLATQHF. CDR3 DNA: TGTGCCATCAGTGAGTCGTCGGACTTAGCGACCCAGCATTTT.

DNA for the CDR3: TGTGCCTGGAGTGACGGTTTCTACGAGCAGTACTTC. Protein sequence: CAWSDGFYEQYF. V is TRBV30 and J is TRBJ2-7; D not certain. Per germline, CDR1 GTSNPN and CDR2 SVGIG (reference sequence). With 1 base removed from V and 3 bases from J, the gap between germline ends came to 7 bases. CDR3 length equals 12 residues.

The count of this clonotype is one. The V and J genes are TRBV5-1 and TRBJ1-2; D remains ambiguous. The CDR3 has 14 residues. V dropped 0 bases and J dropped 6 bases, with 12 bases sitting between them. Germline assignment: CDR1 SGHRS and CDR2 YFSETQ. The CDR3 DNA reads TGCGCCAGCAGCTTGGGGGCAACCAGCGATGGCTACACCTTC. As protein: CASSLGATSDGYTF.

The chain couples TRBV15 to TRBJ2-5; D call uncertain. Germline lookup yields CDR1 LNHNV and CDR2 YYDKDF (reference sequence). This CDR3 is built from 14 residues. The V and J ends lost 3 bases and 1 base respectively, with 9 bases between them. CDR3 coding DNA: TGTGCCACCAGCAGGGAGAGAGCCCAAGAGACCCAGTACTTC. It specifies CATSRERAQETQYF.

This clonotype was seen at least ten times. The chain combines TRBV12-5 with TRBJ2-7; D ambiguous. The CDR3 covers 13 residues. Germline V gives CDR1 LGHNT, CDR2 FRNRAP. V was trimmed by 5 bases and J by 6 bases, leaving 14 bases between them. The CDR3 sequence: CASGRTGLGEQYF. The DNA for the CDR3 is TGTGCTAGTGGTCGTACCGGGCTAGGCGAGCAGTACTTC.

This clonotype was found many times. The J gene is TRBJ2-1, the V gene TRBV7-2; 10 nucleotides agree with TRBD2. Germline CDR1 and CDR2: SGHTA and FQGNSA. CDR3 size: 14 residues. Unmatched junction bases numbered 10, after V lost 8 bases and J lost 9 bases. The CDR3 sequence is CASGSSGSRIEQFF. The CDR3 DNA sequence: TGTGCCAGCGGTTCTAGCGGGAGCAGAATTGAGCAGTTCTTC.

This clonotype turned up a few times. The gene calls are TRBV19 and TRBJ2-1, with a possible D match to TRBD2 (6 bases). The V gene's germline CDR1 is LNHDA and CDR2 SQIVND (reference sequence). The V and J ends lost 6 bases and 9 bases respectively, with 12 bases between them. The CDR3 spans 12 residues. CDR3: CASSLLASEQFF. CDR3 coding DNA: TGTGCCAGTAGCCTACTAGCTAGTGAGCAGTTCTTC.

This clonotype was seen ten or more times. The chain carries TRBV29-1 and TRBJ1-1; D possibly corresponds to TRBD1 (5 bases). Trimming left V 3 bases short and J 4 bases short, with 9 bases between. The CDR3 runs 12 residues. CDR1 and CDR2 (germline): SQVTM, ANQGSEA. The CDR3 spells CSVDGGFTEAFF. The CDR3 DNA reads TGCAGCGTTGACGGGGGGTTCACTGAAGCTTTCTTT. The variable domain in full, with the rest retrieved from reference TRBV29-1 and TRBJ1-1, is SAVISQKPSRDICQRGTSLTIQCQVDSQVTMMFWYRQQPGQSLTLIATANQGSEATYESGFVIDKFPISRPNLTFSTLTVSNMSPEDSSIYLCSVDGGFTEAFFGQGTRLTVV.

CDR3 coding DNA: TGTGCCAGTAGTGTCGGACAGGGCGTTGTGAACTATGGCTACACCTTC. Protein sequence: CASSVGQGVVNYGYTF. This chain links TRBV19 with TRBJ1-2; 8 bases align to TRBD1. The CDR3 runs 16 residues. The ends lost 5 bases at V and 2 bases at J; junction bases unmatched: 10. Germline V CDR1 and CDR2: LNHDA, SQIVND (reference sequence).

This clonotype was seen at least ten times. The V call is TRBV5-1, the J call TRBJ2-7; perhaps TRBD1 as D (5 bases). Per the germline V gene, CDR1 is SGHRS and CDR2 is YFSETQ. The CDR3 contains 15 residues. The ends were cut back, 0 bases at V and 0 bases at J, with 10 bases in the middle. CDR3 protein: CASSLVGEPSYEQYF. For the CDR3, the DNA is TGCGCCAGCAGCTTGGTAGGGGAACCCTCCTACGAGCAGTACTTC.

With respect to this clonotype: The conserved closing phenylalanine or tryptophan is absent in this CDR3, likely reflecting a read error. The J gene is TRBJ1-5, the V gene TRBV28; D remains unclear. Deletions cut 2 bases from V and 11 bases from J, with 10 bases between. This CDR3 contains 12 residues. The V gene's germline CDR1 is MDHEN and CDR2 SYDVKM. CDR3 DNA sequence: TGTGCCAGCAGTTTAACCCCCATAGCCCAGCATTCT. Its translation: CASSLTPIAQHS.

The chain recombines TRBV20-1 with TRBJ2-1; the match to TRBD2 covers 9 bases. CDR1 and CDR2 from the germline V gene are DFQATT and SNEGSKA (reference sequence). The CDR3 is made up of 15 amino acids. The V gene end was trimmed by 3 bases and the J gene end by 8 bases; junction bases not matched to a gene: 11. The CDR3 sequence: CSASVSGSSGDEQFF. The CDR3 DNA follows: TGCAGTGCTAGTGTTAGCGGGAGCTCCGGGGATGAGCAGTTCTTC.